A single TCR beta chain is shown here with its context. This entry belongs to a study of blood T cell repertoires in COVID-19. Across the study: The cDNA or gDNA used as material had been derived from T cells, B-cell-depleted T cells, or PBMCs.

Sequenced by immunoSEQ multiplex PCR; TCRdb stores in-frame clones only, minus some. The repertoire includes around 74,000 clones, more than 90% of them detected once, and about 17% sits in the top ten. The V end was cut by 7 bases, the J end by 0 bases, with 13 bases between. The CDR3 spans 16 residues. Looked up from germline, CDR1 is MNHEY and CDR2 is SMNVEV (reference sequence). The gene calls are TRBV27 and TRBJ2-6; D might be TRBD1 (6 bases). Source material: peripheral blood. The sequence derives from a woman older than 75 with active or convalescent COVID-19. The CDR3 region has the DNA TGTGCCAGCACGGCGACAGGAGTCTCTGGGGCCAACGTCCTGACTTTC. Translation: CASTATGVSGANVLTF.